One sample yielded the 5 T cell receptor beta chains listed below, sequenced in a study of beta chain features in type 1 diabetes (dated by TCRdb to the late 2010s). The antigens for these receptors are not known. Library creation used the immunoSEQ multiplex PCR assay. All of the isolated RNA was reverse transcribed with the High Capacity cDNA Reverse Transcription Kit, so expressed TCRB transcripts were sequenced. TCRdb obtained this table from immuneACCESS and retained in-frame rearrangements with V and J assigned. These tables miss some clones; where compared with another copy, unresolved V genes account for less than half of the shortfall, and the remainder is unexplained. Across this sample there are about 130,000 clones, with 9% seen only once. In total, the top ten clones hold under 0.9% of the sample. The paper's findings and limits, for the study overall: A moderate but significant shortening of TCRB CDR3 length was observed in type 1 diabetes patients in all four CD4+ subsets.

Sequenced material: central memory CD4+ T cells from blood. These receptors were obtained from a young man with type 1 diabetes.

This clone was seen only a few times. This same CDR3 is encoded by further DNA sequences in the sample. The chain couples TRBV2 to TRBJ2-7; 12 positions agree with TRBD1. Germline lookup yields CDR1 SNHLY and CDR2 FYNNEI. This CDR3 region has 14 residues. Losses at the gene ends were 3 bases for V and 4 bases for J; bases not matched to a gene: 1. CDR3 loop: CASSEGQGAYEQYF. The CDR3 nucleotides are TGTGCCAGCAGTGAGGGACAGGGGGCGTACGAGCAGTACTTC. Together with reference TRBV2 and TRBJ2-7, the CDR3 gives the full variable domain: EPEVTQTPSHQVTQMGQEVILRCVPISNHLYFYWYRQILGQKVEFLVSFYNNEISEKSEIFDDQFSVERPDGSNFTLKIRSTKLEDSAMYFCASSEGQGAYEQYFGPGTRLTVT.

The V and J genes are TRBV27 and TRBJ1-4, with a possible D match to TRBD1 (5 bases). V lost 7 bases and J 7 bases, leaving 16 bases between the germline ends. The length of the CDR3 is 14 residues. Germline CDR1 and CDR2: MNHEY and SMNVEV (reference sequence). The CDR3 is CASKKQEWGEKLFF. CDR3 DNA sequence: TGTGCCAGCAAGAAACAGGAGTGGGGTGAAAAACTGTTTTTT.

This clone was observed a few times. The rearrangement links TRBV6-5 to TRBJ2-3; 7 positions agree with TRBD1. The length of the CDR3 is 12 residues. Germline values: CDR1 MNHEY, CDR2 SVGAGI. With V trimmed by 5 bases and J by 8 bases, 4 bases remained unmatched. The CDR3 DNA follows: TGTGCCAGCAGTCAGACAGGGCGTACGCAGTATTTT. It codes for CASSQTGRTQYF.

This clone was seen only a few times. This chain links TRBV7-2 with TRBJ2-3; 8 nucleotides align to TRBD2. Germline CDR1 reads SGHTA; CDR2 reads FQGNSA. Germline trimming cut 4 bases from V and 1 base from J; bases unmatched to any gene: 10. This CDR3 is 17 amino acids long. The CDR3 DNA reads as TGTGCCAGCAGCTCCCGGCTAGCGGGCGATCGCACAGATACGCAGTATTTT. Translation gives CASSSRLAGDRTDTQYF.

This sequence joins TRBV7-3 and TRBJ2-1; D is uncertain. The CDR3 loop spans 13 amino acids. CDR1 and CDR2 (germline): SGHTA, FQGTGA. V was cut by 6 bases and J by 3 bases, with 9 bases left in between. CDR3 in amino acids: CASSFEHYNEQFF. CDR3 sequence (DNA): TGTGCCAGCAGTTTTGAACACTACAATGAGCAGTTCTTC.